This is a list of T cell receptor beta chains from one sample in a study of circulating CD8 cells and anti-PD-1 response in melanoma. TCRdb fed the reads into MiXCR, producing one record per CDR3 protein. The sample gives over a thousand distinct CDR3 sequences, around 7.8% of which show up once; about 16% is in the top ten. Here the sequenced sample was CD8+ T cells from PBMCs, taken at baseline or after one month of anti-PD-1 therapy (not recorded which). These receptor sequences come from a human donor with melanoma. Both conserved end residues are part of each CDR3. The D gene is left open where the match is weak. The size of a clone is reported for some rows only, either as once, few or many, or as a class for expanded clones.

CDR3: CASSISGARQETQYF
DNA: TGTGCCAGTAGTATATCAGGGGCGCGCCAAGAGACCCAGTACTTC
D: .
J: TRBJ2-5
size: large
V: TRBV19

CDR3: CASSFGTGTNYEQYF
DNA: TGTGCCAGCAGTTTCGGAACCGGGACAAACTACGAGCAGTACTTC
D: .
J: TRBJ2-7
size: large
V: TRBV28

CDR3: CASSFGDVGPGELFF
DNA: TGTGCCAGCAGTTTCGGGGACGTGGGGCCCGGGGAGCTGTTTTTT
D: .
J: TRBJ2-2
size: medium-sized
V: TRBV27

CDR3: CSARLPSYEQYF
DNA: TGCAGTGCTAGATTACCTAGCTACGAGCAGTACTTC
D: .
J: TRBJ2-7
size: medium-sized
V: TRBV20-1

CDR3: CASSLSVGYNEQFF
DNA: TGTGCCAGCAGTTTATCGGTAGGGTACAATGAGCAGTTCTTC
D: .
J: TRBJ2-1
size: medium-sized
V: TRBV27

CDR3: CASSLATGPLHKEQFF
DNA: TGTGCCAGCAGCTTAGCGACAGGCCCTCTTCACAAGGAGCAGTTCTTC
D: .
J: TRBJ2-1
size: .
V: TRBV7-8

CDR3: CASSLGGQYRRLNEQFF
DNA: TGTGCCAGCAGTCTAGGGGGACAGTACAGGAGGTTGAATGAGCAGTTCTTC
D: TRBD1
J: TRBJ2-1
size: .
V: TRBV28

CDR3: CASSITGSDYGYTF
DNA: TGTGCCAGCAGTATTACAGGGTCGGACTATGGCTACACCTTC
D: .
J: TRBJ1-2
size: medium-sized
V: TRBV27

CDR3: CSAGKLAGAYEQYF
DNA: TGCAGTGCTGGAAAGCTAGCGGGCGCCTACGAGCAGTACTTC
D: TRBD2
J: TRBJ2-7
size: large
V: TRBV20-1

CDR3: CASTTGPFLITDTQYF
DNA: TGTGCCAGCACGACAGGCCCCTTCCTTATCACAGATACGCAGTATTTT
D: .
J: TRBJ2-3
size: medium-sized
V: TRBV2

CDR3: CASTRGGRAEAFF
DNA: TGTGCCAGCACGCGGGGAGGGAGGGCTGAAGCTTTCTTT
D: .
J: TRBJ1-1
size: medium-sized
V: TRBV25-1

CDR3: CATSPGWSYEQYF
DNA: TGTGCCACCAGTCCAGGGTGGTCCTACGAGCAGTACTTC
D: .
J: TRBJ2-7
size: medium-sized
V: TRBV24-1

CDR3: CASSTGGTAIYEQYF
DNA: TGTGCCAGTAGTACCGGCGGGACAGCTATCTACGAGCAGTACTTC
D: .
J: TRBJ2-7
size: large
V: TRBV19

CDR3: CAISGWTGNTGELFF
DNA: TGTGCCATCAGTGGATGGACAGGGAACACCGGGGAGCTGTTTTTT
D: TRBD1
J: TRBJ2-2
size: medium-sized
V: TRBV10-3

CDR3: CASSYGEGTEAFF
DNA: TGTGCCAGCAGTTACGGGGAAGGCACTGAAGCTTTCTTT
D: .
J: TRBJ1-1
size: medium-sized
V: TRBV6-5

CDR3: CASSIQRQGRQYF
DNA: TGTGCCAGCAGTATCCAGAGACAGGGAAGGCAGTACTTC
D: TRBD1
J: TRBJ2-7
size: few
V: TRBV27

CDR3: CASSSIDRGNTGELFF
DNA: TGTGCCAGCAGTTCGATCGACAGGGGAAACACCGGGGAGCTGTTTTTT
D: TRBD1
J: TRBJ2-2
size: medium-sized
V: TRBV28

CDR3: CASSILTNTGELFF
DNA: TGTGCCAGTAGTATTTTGACGAACACCGGGGAGCTGTTTTTT
D: .
J: TRBJ2-2
size: .
V: TRBV19

CDR3: CSVIGTKPSYEQYF
DNA: TGCAGCGTTATCGGGACAAAACCGTCCTACGAGCAGTACTTC
D: .
J: TRBJ2-7
size: large
V: TRBV29-1

CDR3: CSARLAEFSTDTQYF
DNA: TGCAGTGCTAGGCTAGCGGAGTTTAGCACAGATACGCAGTATTTT
D: TRBD2
J: TRBJ2-3
size: medium-sized
V: TRBV20-1

CDR3: CATSDTAGAQGETQYF
DNA: TGTGCCACCAGTGACACCGCCGGGGCCCAGGGAGAGACCCAGTACTTC
D: .
J: TRBJ2-5
size: large
V: TRBV24-1

CDR3: CATSGDLTHEQYF
DNA: TGTGCCACCAGCGGCGACCTGACCCACGAGCAGTACTTC
D: .
J: TRBJ2-7
size: few
V: TRBV15

CDR3: CASSFTGARTDTQYF
DNA: TGTGCCAGCAGTTTTACAGGGGCCCGGACAGATACGCAGTATTTT
D: TRBD1
J: TRBJ2-3
size: medium-sized
V: TRBV28

CDR3: CASSPTGTFDTEAFF
DNA: TGTGCCAGCAGCCCCACCGGCACATTCGACACTGAAGCTTTCTTT
D: .
J: TRBJ1-1
size: medium-sized
V: TRBV7-3

CDR3: CASTPGTSYEQYF
DNA: TGTGCCAGCACTCCTGGGACAAGCTACGAGCAGTACTTC
D: .
J: TRBJ2-7
size: medium-sized
V: TRBV7-8

CDR3: CASSLGGRWGNQPQHF
DNA: TGTGCCAGCAGTTTGGGGGGTCGTTGGGGCAATCAGCCCCAGCATTTT
D: .
J: TRBJ1-5
size: medium-sized
V: TRBV27

CDR3: CAGGGGLNTGELFF
DNA: TGTGCCGGCGGAGGGGGCCTGAACACCGGGGAGCTGTTTTTT
D: .
J: TRBJ2-2
size: medium-sized
V: TRBV19